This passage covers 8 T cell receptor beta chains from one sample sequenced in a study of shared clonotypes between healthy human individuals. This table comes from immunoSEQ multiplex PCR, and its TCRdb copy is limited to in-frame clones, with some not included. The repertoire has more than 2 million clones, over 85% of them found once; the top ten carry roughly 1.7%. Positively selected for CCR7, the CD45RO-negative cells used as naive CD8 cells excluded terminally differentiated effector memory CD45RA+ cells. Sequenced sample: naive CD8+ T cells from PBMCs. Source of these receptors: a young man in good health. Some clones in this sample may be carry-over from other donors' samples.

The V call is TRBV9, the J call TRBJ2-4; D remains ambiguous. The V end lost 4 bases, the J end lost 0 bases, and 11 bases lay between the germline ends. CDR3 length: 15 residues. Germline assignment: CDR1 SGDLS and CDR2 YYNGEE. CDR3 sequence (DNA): TGTGCCAGCAGCCGTGGTCCCGTAGCCAAAAACATTCAGTACTTC. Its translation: CASSRGPVAKNIQYF.

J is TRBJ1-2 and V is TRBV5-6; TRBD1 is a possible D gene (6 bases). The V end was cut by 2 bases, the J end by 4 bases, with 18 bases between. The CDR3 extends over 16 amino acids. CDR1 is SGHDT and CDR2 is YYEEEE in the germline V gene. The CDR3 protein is CASSLYRESRVYGYTF. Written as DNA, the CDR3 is TGTGCCAGCAGCTTATACAGGGAGTCCCGGGTCTATGGCTACACCTTC. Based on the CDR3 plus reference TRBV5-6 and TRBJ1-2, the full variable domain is DAGVTQSPTHLIKTRGQQVTLRCSPKSGHDTVSWYQQALGQGPQFIFQYYEEEERQRGNFPDRFSGHQFPNYSSELNVNALLLGDSALYLCASSLYRESRVYGYTFGSGTRLTVV.

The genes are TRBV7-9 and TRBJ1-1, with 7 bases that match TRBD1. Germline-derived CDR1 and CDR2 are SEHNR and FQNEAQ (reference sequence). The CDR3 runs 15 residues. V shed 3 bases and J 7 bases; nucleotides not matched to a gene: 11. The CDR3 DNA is TGTGCCAGCAGCTTCTCCGGGACAGATAGATTTGAAGCTTTCTTT. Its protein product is CASSFSGTDRFEAFF.

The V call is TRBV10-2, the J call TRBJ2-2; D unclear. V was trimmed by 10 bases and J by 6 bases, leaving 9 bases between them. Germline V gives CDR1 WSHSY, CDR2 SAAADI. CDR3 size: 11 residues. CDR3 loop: CATNPAGELFF. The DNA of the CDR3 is TGCGCCACCAACCCGGCCGGGGAGCTGTTTTTT.

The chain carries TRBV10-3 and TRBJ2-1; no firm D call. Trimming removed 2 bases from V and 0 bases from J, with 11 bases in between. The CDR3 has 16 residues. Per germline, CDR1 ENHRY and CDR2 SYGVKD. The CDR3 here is CAISEVGQSSYNEQFF. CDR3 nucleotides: TGTGCCATCAGTGAGGTCGGCCAGAGCTCCTACAATGAGCAGTTCTTC.

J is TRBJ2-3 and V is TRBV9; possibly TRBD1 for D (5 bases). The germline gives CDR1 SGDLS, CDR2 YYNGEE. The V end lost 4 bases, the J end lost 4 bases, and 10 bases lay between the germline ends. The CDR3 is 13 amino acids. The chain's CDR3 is CASSYAQADTQYF. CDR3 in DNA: TGTGCCAGCAGCTACGCACAGGCAGATACGCAGTATTTT. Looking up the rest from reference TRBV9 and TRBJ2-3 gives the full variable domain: DSGVTQTPKHLITATGQRVTLRCSPRSGDLSVYWYQQSLDQGLQFLIQYYNGEERAKGNILERFSAQQFPDLHSELNLSSLELGDSALYFCASSYAQADTQYFGPGTRLTVL.

The CDR3 bases are TGTGCTAGTGGTTTGGAAGAGTACAATGAGCAGTTCTTC. This codes for CASGLEEYNEQFF. V usage is TRBV12-5 and J usage is TRBJ2-1; unclear D gene. The V and J ends lost 1 base and 4 bases respectively, with 5 bases between them. The CDR3 is 13 residues long. The germline gives CDR1 LGHNT, CDR2 FRNRAP.

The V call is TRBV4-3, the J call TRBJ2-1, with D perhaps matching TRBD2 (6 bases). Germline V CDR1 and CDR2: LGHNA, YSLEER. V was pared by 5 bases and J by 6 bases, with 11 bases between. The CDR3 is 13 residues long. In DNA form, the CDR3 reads TGCGCCAGCAGCGGAGGGACTGGCAATGAGCAGTTCTTC. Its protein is CASSGGTGNEQFF.